This TCR beta chain was retrieved from a study of blood T cell repertoires in COVID-19. Across the whole study: Material from acute and convalescent COVID-19 was sourced from the United States, Italy and Spain. In each case, the material was cDNA or gDNA derived from T cells, B-cell-depleted T cells, or PBMCs.

The method was immunoSEQ multiplex PCR; TCRdb's version includes in-frame clones alone and lacks a portion of them. The table shows about 210,000 clones, with around 92% occurring only once. Germline CDR1 and CDR2: SQVTM and ANQGSEA. Trimming left V 7 bases short and J 2 bases short, with 17 bases between. There are 14 residues in the CDR3. The rearrangement joins TRBV29-1 to TRBJ1-1, with D perhaps TRBD1 (6 bases). Source material: peripheral blood. The sequence was obtained from a man under 40 with acute or convalescent COVID-19. Here the CDR3 reads CSAISGTLNTEAFF. For the CDR3, the DNA is TGCAGCGCTATTAGCGGGACACTTAACACTGAAGCTTTCTTT.